This TCR beta chain originates from a study of B cell selection in AIRE deficiency. Sequencing was performed with immunoSEQ multiplex PCR; in TCRdb, only in-frame clones are kept and a portion is missing. Altogether approximately 21,000 clones are present, approximately 94% being singletons, with the ten largest covering 1.5% to 2.5%. Regulatory T cells were sorted as CD4+CD25hiCD127low/negative cells. The CDR3 contains 14 residues. Germline loops: CDR1 MDHEN, CDR2 SYDVKM. V was trimmed by 7 bases and J by 6 bases, leaving 15 bases between them. Sequencing input: Tregs sorted from PBMCs. The TCR was taken from a human donor with AIRE deficiency. V gene TRBV28 combines with J gene TRBJ2-2; TRBD2 might be the D (6 bases). CDR3 coding DNA: TGTGCCAGCAACAGACCCTCGGGGGCCGGGGAGCTGTTTTTT. Its translation: CASNRPSGAGELFF. Using reference TRBV28 and TRBJ2-2 for the parts outside the CDR3, the full variable domain is DVKVTQSSRYLVKRTGEKVFLECVQDMDHENMFWYRQDPGLGLRLIYFSYDVKMKEKGDIPEGYSVSREKKERFSLILESASTNQTSMYLCASNRPSGAGELFFGEGSRLTVL.